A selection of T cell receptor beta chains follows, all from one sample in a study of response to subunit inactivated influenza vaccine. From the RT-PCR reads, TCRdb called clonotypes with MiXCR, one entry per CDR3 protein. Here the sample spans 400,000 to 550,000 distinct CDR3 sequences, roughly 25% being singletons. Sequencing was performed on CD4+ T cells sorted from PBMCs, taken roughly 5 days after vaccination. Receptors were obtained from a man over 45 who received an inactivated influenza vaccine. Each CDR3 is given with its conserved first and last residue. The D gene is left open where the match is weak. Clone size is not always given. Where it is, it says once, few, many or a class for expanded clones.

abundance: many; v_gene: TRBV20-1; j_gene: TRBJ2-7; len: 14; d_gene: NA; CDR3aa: CSARGTVFSYEQYF
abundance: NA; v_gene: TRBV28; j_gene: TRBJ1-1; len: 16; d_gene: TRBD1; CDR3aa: CASSLPGQGRRTEAFF
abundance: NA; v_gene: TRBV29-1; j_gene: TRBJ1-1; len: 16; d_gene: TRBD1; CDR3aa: CSVYYRGTSLNTEAFF
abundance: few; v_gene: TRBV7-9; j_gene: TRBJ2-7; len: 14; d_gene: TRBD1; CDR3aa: CASSPGTVDYEQYF
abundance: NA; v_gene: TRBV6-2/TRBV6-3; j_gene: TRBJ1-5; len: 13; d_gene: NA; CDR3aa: CASNYGGNQPQHF
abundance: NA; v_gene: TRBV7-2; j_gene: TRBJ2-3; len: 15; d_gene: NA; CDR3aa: CASSLRDFSTDTQYF
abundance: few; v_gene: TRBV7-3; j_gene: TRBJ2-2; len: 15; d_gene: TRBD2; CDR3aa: CASSASGRAPGELFF
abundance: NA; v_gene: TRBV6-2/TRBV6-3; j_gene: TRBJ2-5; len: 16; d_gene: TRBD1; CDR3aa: CASSYGRQGIQETQYF
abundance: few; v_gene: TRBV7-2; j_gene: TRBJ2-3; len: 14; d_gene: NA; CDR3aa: CASSSGISTDTQYF
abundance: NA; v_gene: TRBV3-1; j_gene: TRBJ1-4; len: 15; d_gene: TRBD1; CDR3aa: CASSQPGTGYEKLFF
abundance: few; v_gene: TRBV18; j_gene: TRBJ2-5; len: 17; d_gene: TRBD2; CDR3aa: CASSPQQAGATQETQYF
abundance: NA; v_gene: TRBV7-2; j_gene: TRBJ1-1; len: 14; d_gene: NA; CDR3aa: CASSLGFTSTEAFF
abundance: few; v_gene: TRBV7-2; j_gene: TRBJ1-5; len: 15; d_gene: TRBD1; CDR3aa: CASRQGGSDNQPQHF
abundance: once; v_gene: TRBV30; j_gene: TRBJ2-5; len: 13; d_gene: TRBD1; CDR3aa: CAWNRGQQETQYF
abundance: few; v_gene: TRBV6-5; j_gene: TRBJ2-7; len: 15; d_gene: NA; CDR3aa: CASSYSRGPSYEQYF
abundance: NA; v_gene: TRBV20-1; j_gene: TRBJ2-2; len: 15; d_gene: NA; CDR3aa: CSAARGNANTGELFF
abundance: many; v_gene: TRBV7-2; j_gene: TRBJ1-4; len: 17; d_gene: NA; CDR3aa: CASSLFALAATNEKLFF
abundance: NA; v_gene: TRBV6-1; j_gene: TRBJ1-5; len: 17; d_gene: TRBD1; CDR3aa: CASSTLDRAYSNQPQHF
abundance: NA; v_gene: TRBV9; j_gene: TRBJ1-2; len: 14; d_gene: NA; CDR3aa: CASSVQGSVYGYTF
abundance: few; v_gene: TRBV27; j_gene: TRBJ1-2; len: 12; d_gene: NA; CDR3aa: CASSFDTYGYTF
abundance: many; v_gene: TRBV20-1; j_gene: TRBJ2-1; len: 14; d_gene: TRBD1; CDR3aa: CSARGQTGSNEQFF
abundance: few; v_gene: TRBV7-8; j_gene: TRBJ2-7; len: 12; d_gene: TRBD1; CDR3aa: CASSVTGVEQYF
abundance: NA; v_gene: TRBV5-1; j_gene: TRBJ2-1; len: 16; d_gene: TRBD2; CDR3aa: CASSLVAGSSYNEQFF
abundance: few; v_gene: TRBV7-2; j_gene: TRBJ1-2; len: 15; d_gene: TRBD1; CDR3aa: CASSLNRGRNYGYTF
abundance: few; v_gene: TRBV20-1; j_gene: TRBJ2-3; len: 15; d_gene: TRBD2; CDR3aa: CSAVTGGPSVDTQYF
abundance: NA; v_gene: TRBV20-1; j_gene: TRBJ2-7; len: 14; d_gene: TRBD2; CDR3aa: CSARVPGAGDEQYF
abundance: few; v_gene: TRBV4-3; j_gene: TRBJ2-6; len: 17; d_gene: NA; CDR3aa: CASSQESKSSGANVLTF
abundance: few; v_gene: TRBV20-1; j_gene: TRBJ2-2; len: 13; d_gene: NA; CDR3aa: CSAHDQNTGELFF
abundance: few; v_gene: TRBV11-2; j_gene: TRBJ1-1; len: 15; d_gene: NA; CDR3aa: CASSLDRLPHTEAFF
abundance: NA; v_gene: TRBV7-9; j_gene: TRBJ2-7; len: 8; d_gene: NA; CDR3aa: CASSEQYF
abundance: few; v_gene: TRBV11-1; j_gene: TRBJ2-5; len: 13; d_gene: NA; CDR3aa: CASSNRAQETQYF
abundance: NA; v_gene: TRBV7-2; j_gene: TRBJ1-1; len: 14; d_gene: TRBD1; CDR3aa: CASSYQGAYTEAFF
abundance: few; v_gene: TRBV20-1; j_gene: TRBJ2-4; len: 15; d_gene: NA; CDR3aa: CSARFSALAKNIQYF
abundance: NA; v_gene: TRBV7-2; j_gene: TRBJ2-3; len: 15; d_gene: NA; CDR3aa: CASSKRTASTDTQYF
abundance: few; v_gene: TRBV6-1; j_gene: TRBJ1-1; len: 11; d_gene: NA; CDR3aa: CASSEVAEAFF
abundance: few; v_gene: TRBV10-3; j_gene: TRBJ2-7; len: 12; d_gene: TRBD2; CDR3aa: CAITSAGGEQYF
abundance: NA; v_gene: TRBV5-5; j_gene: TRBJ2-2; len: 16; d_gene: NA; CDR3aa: CASSSPRRANTGELFF